The sequence of this T cell receptor beta chain was determined in a study of PD-1 blockade in classical Hodgkin lymphoma. Generated by immunoSEQ multiplex PCR, the TCRdb table keeps only in-frame clones and is missing some. The data show some 96,000 clones, 80% to 95% seen once. V shed 5 bases and J shed 0 bases, with 11 bases lying between them. The CDR3 has 14 residues. Germline lookup yields CDR1 MNHEY and CDR2 SVGAGI. Regarding this clone: The antigen remains undetermined.

Study observations and caveats: Individuals initiating nivolumab under 1 year after ASCT were excluded. The diversity seen at baseline in complete responders resembled that of newly diagnosed patients.

Following autologous stem cell transplantation, relapse occurred in every patient, and exposure to brentuximab vedotin varied. This clonotype was obtained from a human donor with classical Hodgkin lymphoma. Sequencing used peripheral blood mononuclear cells (PBMCs), obtained at baseline. The rearrangement uses TRBV6-5 and TRBJ2-7; D may be TRBD1 (5 bases). CDR3 sequence: CASSPPTASYEQYF. CDR3 bases: TGTGCCAGCAGTCCCCCGACAGCCTCCTACGAGCAGTACTTC.